This T cell receptor beta chain was sequenced during a study of control samples from healthy donors and cancer patients. The assay was immunoSEQ multiplex PCR, and TCRdb's table has in-frame clones only and misses some. The data contain around 99,000 clones, roughly 89% of them singletons. CDR1 is LGHDT, CDR2 YNNKEL, per germline (reference sequence). The ends lost 5 bases at V and 0 bases at J; junction bases unmatched: 1. This CDR3 region has 14 residues. Sequenced: blood. This chain uses TRBV3-1 (or the pseudogene TRBV3-2) with TRBJ1-3; 7 bases are a match to TRBD1. The clonotype originates from a woman between 50 and 59 years old in good health. CDR3 amino acids: CASSGTDSGNTIYF. The CDR3 nucleotides are TGTGCCAGCAGCGGGACAGACTCTGGAAACACCATATATTTT.